There are a few counts of the clone carrying this T cell receptor (beta chain). This record belongs to a study of T cells in Graves' hyperthyroidism and ophthalmopathy. Disease duration under 2 months; hyperthyroidism patients were aged 18 to 65. CDR1 and CDR2 (germline): MNHNS, SASEGT. The CDR3 runs to 14 residues. The germline V and J ends were trimmed by 9 bases and 0 bases, with 9 bases remaining between them. Amplified regions were TCR beta CDR3 sequences from RNA transcripts. The TCR CDR3 was amplified in a first-round RT-PCR using the HTBI primer set. TCRdb re-called the multiplex PCR reads with MiXCR, one entry per CDR3 protein. This sample carries roughly 750,000 distinct CDR3 sequences, about 17% of them seen once, and the ten largest clones take around 8.1%.

The chain couples TRBV6-1 to TRBJ2-6, with D uncertain. The clonotype was recovered from a man aged 18 to 30 with Graves' hyperthyroidism. The sequenced sample was blood. CDR3 residues: CASAPASGANVLTF. CDR3 bases: TGTGCCAGTGCCCCAGCCTCTGGGGCCAACGTCCTGACTTTC.